Reported below is one TCR beta chain. Seattle patient enrollment occurred during active infection, with longitudinal follow-up thereafter. The data derive from a study of blood T cell repertoires in COVID-19. As for the study in general: There were acute and convalescent COVID-19 samples, and they came from the United States, Italy and Spain.

Germline CDR1 is MNHEY and CDR2 is SMNVEV (reference sequence). This CDR3 has 15 amino acids. Trimming cost V 5 bases and J 6 bases, with 14 bases left between them. The method was immunoSEQ multiplex PCR; TCRdb's version includes in-frame clones alone and lacks a portion of them. Of over 75,000 clones listed, 85% to 90% are singletons. V is TRBV27 and J is TRBJ1-6; a possible D gene is TRBD1 (5 bases). The clonotype originates from a human donor with COVID-19, enrolled during active disease. The donor label of this sample is uncertain. Material: peripheral blood. CDR3 protein: CASSIAGGSNSPLHF. CDR3 coding DNA: TGTGCCAGCAGTATAGCCGGGGGATCTAATTCACCCCTCCACTTT.